This T cell receptor beta chain was documented in a study of shared clonotypes between healthy human individuals. Losses at the gene ends were 3 bases for V and 8 bases for J; bases not matched to a gene: 7. Looked up from germline, CDR1 is LNHDA and CDR2 is SQIVND (reference sequence). CDR3 size: 15 residues. The assay was immunoSEQ multiplex PCR, and TCRdb's table has in-frame clones only and misses some. The table lists around 2.5 million clones, 90% to 95% of them singletons. The sequenced material came from naive CD4+ T cells from PBMCs. Described subset: CD45RA+ positively selected. This receptor was obtained from a man between 18 and 29 years old in good health. Some clones in this sample may be carry-over from other donors' samples. The V and J genes are TRBV19 and TRBJ2-1; the match to TRBD1 covers 10 bases. The CDR3 reads CASSIRDRGSDEQFF. CDR3 in DNA: TGTGCCAGTAGTATCCGGGACAGGGGCTCAGATGAGCAGTTCTTC.